These T cell receptor beta chains were read from a single sample in a study of technical replicates of blood from several donors. Measured with immunoSEQ multiplex PCR; TCRdb has only the in-frame clones, and not every one. The data show about 100,000 clones, about 95% seen once. The sequenced sample consisted of T cells isolated from PBMCs. These receptor sequences come from a human donor in good health. Each CDR3 is given with its conserved first and last residue. Each record gives: V gene, D gene, J gene, clone size, CDR3 protein, CDR3 DNA. The D gene is left open where the match is weak. Size is stated for part of the rows, as once, few or many counts, or as a class when the clone is expanded.

>TRBV2|.|TRBJ2-7|.
CASRGGVSYEQYF
TGTGCCAGCAGGGGCGGGGTCTCCTACGAGCAGTACTTC
>TRBV5-1|.|TRBJ2-3|.
CASRAGNVGSDTQYF
TGCGCCAGCCGGGCGGGAAATGTAGGATCAGATACGCAGTATTTT
>TRBV2|.|TRBJ1-1|.
CASSVRSNTEAFF
TGTGCCAGCAGTGTCCGTTCGAACACTGAAGCTTTCTTT
>TRBV6-5|.|TRBJ2-7|.
CASSYLVGHYEQYF
TGTGCCAGCAGTTATTTGGTTGGGCACTACGAGCAGTACTTC
>TRBV9|TRBD1|TRBJ2-7|.
CASSSRQGRDEQYF
TGTGCCAGCAGCTCCCGACAGGGGAGAGACGAGCAGTACTTC
>TRBV28|TRBD1|TRBJ2-7|.
CASRGQGVPYEQYF
TGTGCCAGCAGGGGACAGGGAGTCCCCTACGAGCAGTACTTC
>TRBV4-1|.|TRBJ1-2|.
CASSQVAGDDYGYTF
TGCGCCAGCAGCCAAGTTGCAGGGGATGACTATGGCTACACCTTC
>TRBV7-2|.|TRBJ1-1|.
CASSLLGIMNTEAFF
TGTGCCAGCAGCTTACTCGGGATTATGAACACTGAAGCTTTCTTT
>TRBV5-1|.|TRBJ1-1|few
CASSLGQFEAFF
TGCGCCAGCAGCTTGGGACAGTTTGAAGCTTTCTTT
>TRBV7-9|TRBD1|TRBJ2-7|.
CASSDQGDEQYF
TGTGCCAGCAGCGACCAGGGGGACGAGCAGTACTTC
>TRBV7-2|.|TRBJ2-3|.
CASSLAALTTDTQYF
TGTGCCAGCAGCTTAGCAGCCCTAACCACAGATACGCAGTATTTT
>TRBV30|TRBD1|TRBJ1-1|few
CAWKPQGGNTEAFF
TGTGCCTGGAAGCCACAGGGGGGTAACACTGAAGCTTTCTTT
>TRBV10-3|.|TRBJ1-5|.
CAISEGGSNQPQHF
TGTGCCATCAGTGAGGGGGGGAGCAATCAGCCCCAGCATTTT
>TRBV4-3|TRBD2|TRBJ2-1|.
CASSQVPSGAYNEQFF
TGCGCCAGCAGCCAAGTTCCTAGCGGGGCTTACAATGAGCAGTTCTTC
>TRBV6-5|TRBD1|TRBJ1-2|.
CASNSGGPLGGYTF
TGTGCCAGCAACTCAGGGGGGCCTCTAGGGGGCTACACCTTC
>TRBV27|.|TRBJ2-1|.
CASSTQGNEQFF
TGTGCCAGCAGCACACAGGGCAATGAGCAGTTCTTC
>TRBV7-9|.|TRBJ2-7|.
CASTGDTIFNEQYF
TGTGCCAGTACCGGGGACACAATATTTAACGAGCAGTACTTC
>TRBV13|TRBD1|TRBJ2-6|.
CASSLDGTGEPSGANVLTF
TGTGCCAGCAGCTTAGACGGGACAGGGGAACCCTCTGGGGCCAACGTCCTGACTTTC
>TRBV19|.|TRBJ1-1|.
CASMQGWNTEAFF
TGTGCCAGTATGCAGGGCTGGAACACTGAAGCTTTCTTT
>TRBV28|.|TRBJ1-3|.
CASSVDTSGNTIYF
TGTGCCAGCAGTGTGGACACTTCTGGAAACACCATATATTTT
>TRBV19|TRBD1|TRBJ2-7|.
CASSRQGPNSYEQYF
TGTGCCAGTAGCAGACAGGGGCCAAACTCCTACGAGCAGTACTTC
>TRBV6-6|.|TRBJ1-1|.
CASSYVAGLNTEAFF
TGTGCCAGCAGTTACGTGGCAGGATTGAACACTGAAGCTTTCTTT
>TRBV5-1|TRBD1|TRBJ1-5|.
CASSLGSVTGNQPQHF
TGCGCCAGCAGCTTGGGATCTGTGACAGGGAATCAGCCCCAGCATTTT
>TRBV7-9|.|TRBJ2-7|.
CASSLRQGLDEQYF
TGTGCCAGCAGCTTACGGCAGGGCCTTGACGAGCAGTACTTC
>TRBV30|.|TRBJ1-5|once
CAWSGLGVDSNQPQHF
TGTGCCTGGAGTGGCCTAGGGGTTGATAGCAATCAGCCCCAGCATTTT
>TRBV4-2|.|TRBJ1-3|.
CASSQEAANSGNTIYF
TGTGCCAGCAGCCAAGAAGCGGCCAACTCTGGAAACACCATATATTTT
>TRBV20-1|.|TRBJ1-1|.
CSASDSPEAFF
TGCAGTGCGTCCGACAGTCCTGAAGCTTTCTTT
>TRBV27|TRBD2|TRBJ2-7|.
CASSLVGRSEQYF
TGTGCCAGCAGTTTGGTCGGGAGGAGCGAGCAGTACTTC
>TRBV19|.|TRBJ2-4|.
CASSSPERNFRGGNIQYF
TGTGCCAGTAGTTCCCCTGAGCGGAACTTCCGAGGTGGTAACATTCAGTACTTC
>TRBV2|.|TRBJ2-6|.
CASIRETASGANVLTF
TGTGCCAGCATTCGGGAAACAGCCTCTGGGGCCAACGTCCTGACTTTC
>TRBV5-1|TRBD2|TRBJ2-1|.
CASSLTSGTDSEQFF
TGCGCCAGCAGCTTGACTAGCGGGACAGATAGTGAGCAGTTCTTC
>TRBV5-1|TRBD1|TRBJ2-7|.
CASSRDRGYEQYF
TGCGCCAGCAGCCGGGACAGGGGTTACGAGCAGTACTTC
>TRBV9|.|TRBJ1-2|.
CASSENPGWYGYTF
TGTGCCAGCAGCGAGAACCCCGGGTGGTATGGCTACACCTTC
>TRBV5-1|.|TRBJ2-5|.
CASSATGTRETQYF
TGCGCCAGCAGCGCGACAGGGACTCGGGAGACCCAGTACTTC
>TRBV7-7|.|TRBJ2-2|.
CASSLAAGGPGELFF
TGTGCTAGCAGCTTAGCGGCCGGGGGGCCCGGGGAGCTGTTTTTT
>TRBV5-3|TRBD2|TRBJ2-5|.
CARISSLAFQETQYF
TGTGCCAGAATTTCCTCACTAGCGTTTCAAGAGACCCAGTACTTC
>TRBV2|.|TRBJ1-1|.
CASAGFTEAFF
TGTGCCAGCGCAGGGTTCACTGAAGCTTTCTTT
>TRBV29-1|TRBD2|TRBJ2-2|.
CSVVWLAGASGELFF
TGCAGCGTTGTTTGGCTAGCGGGAGCAAGCGGGGAGCTGTTTTTT
>TRBV2|TRBD2|TRBJ2-1|many
CASMGREGGDEQFF
TGTGCCAGCATGGGGCGGGAGGGGGGCGATGAGCAGTTCTTC
>TRBV27|.|TRBJ2-7|.
CASRRQIASYEQYF
TGTGCCAGCAGAAGACAGATAGCCTCCTACGAGCAGTACTTC
>TRBV5-4|TRBD1|TRBJ1-2|.
CASSPQGYGYTF
TGTGCCAGCAGCCCACAGGGGTACGGCTACACCTTC
>TRBV6-1|.|TRBJ2-7|.
CASSEPVYEQYF
TGTGCCAGCAGTGAACCAGTTTACGAGCAGTACTTC
>TRBV7-2|TRBD1|TRBJ2-7|.
CASRKPGQGSYEQYF
TGTGCCAGCAGAAAACCGGGACAGGGTTCCTACGAGCAGTACTTC